The 10 T cell receptor beta chains listed next were all sequenced from one sample in a study of human T cells and chemical hapten exposure. TCRdb re-called the RACE reads with MiXCR, one entry per CDR3 protein. This table holds under 400,000 distinct CDR3 sequences, approximately 5% found once. Time point noted: pre-sensitization, week 0. As for treatment: therapeutic diphenylcyclopropenone sensitization with weekly scalp DPC. The sample here was whole blood, taken in connection with sensitization to the hapten diphenylcyclopropenone (DPC). The receptors derive from a woman aged 45-65 years with alopecia areata. Some clones in this sample may be carry-over from other donors' samples.

This clonotype was seen a handful of times. The chain is built from TRBV7-2 and TRBJ2-7; the match to TRBD1 covers 9 bases. The V gene end was trimmed by 5 bases and the J gene end by 7 bases; junction bases not matched to a gene: 6. This CDR3 is built from 13 residues. Germline V gene lookup returns CDR1 SGHTA and CDR2 FQGNSA. The CDR3 is CASSPDRGREQYF. CDR3 nucleotides: TGTGCCAGCAGCCCGGACAGGGGAAGGGAGCAGTACTTC.

This clonotype has ten or more counts. The V call is TRBV4-2, the J call TRBJ2-3; 8 bases are a match to TRBD2. The CDR3 length is 15 residues. Per germline, CDR1 LGHNA and CDR2 YNFKEQ. V was clipped by 1 base and J by 3 bases; unmatched bases: 3. CDR3 protein: CASSQGAGATDTQYF. CDR3 sequence (DNA): TGTGCCAGCAGCCAAGGAGCGGGGGCGACAGATACGCAGTATTTT.

The chain carries TRBV7-2 and TRBJ2-1; possibly TRBD2 for D (6 bases). The CDR3 loop spans 15 amino acids. V lost 2 bases, J lost 4 bases, and 12 bases lay in between. Germline CDR1 SGHTA, CDR2 FQGNSA. The CDR3: CASSLLAEKYNEQFF. The CDR3 coding sequence is TGTGCCAGCAGCTTATTAGCGGAGAAGTACAATGAGCAGTTCTTC.

With respect to this clonotype: An end of the junction does not agree with germline; a read error may underlie this. V and J are TRBV4-2 and TRBJ2-7; TRBD1 aligns across 10 bases. This CDR3 spans 15 amino acids. CDR1 and CDR2 from the germline V gene are LGHNA and YNFKEQ. This chain's CDR3 is CASSPGTGASNEQYF. In DNA, the CDR3 is TGTGCCAGCAGCCCCGGGACAGGGGCCTCCAACGAGCAGTACTTC.

In this sample, this clonotype turned up a few times. The V and J genes are TRBV28 and TRBJ1-2; possible D gene TRBD1, 5 bases. Per the germline V gene, CDR1 is MDHEN and CDR2 is SYDVKM. There are 11 residues in the CDR3. The V and J ends lost 2 bases and 10 bases respectively, with 8 bases between them. In DNA form, the CDR3 reads TGTGCCAGCAGTTTAGGAGGGGCCTACACCTTC. Translation: CASSLGGAYTF.

This clonotype was detected only a few times. The V gene is TRBV9, the J gene TRBJ1-5; maybe TRBD1 (6 bases). Trimming removed 0 bases from V and 4 bases from J, with 20 bases in between. The CDR3 consists of 18 residues. Germline values: CDR1 SGDLS, CDR2 YYNGEE. The CDR3 sequence is CASSVDHRDTNCNQPQHF. The CDR3 region has the DNA TGTGCCAGCAGCGTAGATCATCGGGACACAAATTGTAATCAGCCCCAGCATTTT.

Only a few counts were recorded for this clonotype. The rearrangement uses TRBV11-2 and TRBJ2-2, with D tentatively TRBD2 (6 bases). This CDR3 spans 17 amino acids. V lost 0 bases to trimming and J lost 3 bases, with 14 bases between them. In germline, CDR1 is SGHAT, CDR2 FQNNGV. The CDR3 loop is CASSLDWTGVDTGELFF. As DNA, the CDR3 is TGTGCCAGCAGCTTAGATTGGACGGGGGTGGACACCGGGGAGCTGTTTTTT.

Many counts were recorded for this clonotype. V is TRBV29-1 and J is TRBJ1-1; D unresolved. The CDR3 is made up of 12 amino acids. CDR1 and CDR2 (germline): SQVTM, ANQGSEA. V was trimmed by 7 bases and J by 0 bases, leaving 9 bases between them. CDR3 nucleotides: TGCAGCGAACAGCGAATGAACACTGAAGCTTTCTTT. Amino acid sequence: CSEQRMNTEAFF.

This clonotype was seen many times. The CDR3 DNA follows: TGTGCCAGCAGTTCAAAGACGGGGACCTTGAACACTGAAGCTTTCTTT. This codes for CASSSKTGTLNTEAFF. The chain combines TRBV6-5 with TRBJ1-1, with D possibly being TRBD1 (5 bases). CDR1 MNHEY and CDR2 SVGAGI come from the germline V gene. This CDR3 is 16 amino acids long. Trimming took 4 bases from V and 0 from J, leaving 15 bases between them.

The rearrangement links TRBV20-1 to TRBJ1-5; the D is unclear. V shed 3 bases and J shed 7 bases, with 10 bases lying between them. Germline loops: CDR1 DFQATT, CDR2 SNEGSKA (reference sequence). CDR3 length: 12 amino acids. CDR3 protein: CSASGVSQPQHF. CDR3 coding DNA: TGCAGTGCTAGCGGGGTAAGCCAGCCCCAGCATTTT.